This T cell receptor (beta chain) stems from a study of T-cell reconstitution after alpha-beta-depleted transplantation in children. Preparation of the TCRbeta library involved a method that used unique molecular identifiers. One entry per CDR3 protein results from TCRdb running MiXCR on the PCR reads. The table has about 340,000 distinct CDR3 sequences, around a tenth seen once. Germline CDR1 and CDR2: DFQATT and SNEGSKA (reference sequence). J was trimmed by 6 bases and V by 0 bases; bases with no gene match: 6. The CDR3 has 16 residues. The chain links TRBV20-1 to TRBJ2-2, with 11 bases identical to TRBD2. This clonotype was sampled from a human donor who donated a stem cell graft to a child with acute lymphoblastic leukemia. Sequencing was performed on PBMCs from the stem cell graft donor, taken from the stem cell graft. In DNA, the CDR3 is TGCAGTGCTAGAGATCTTCTAGCGGGAGGCGCCGGGGAGCTGTTTTTT. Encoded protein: CSARDLLAGGAGELFF.